The 21 T cell receptor beta chains reported below all come from one sample, sequenced in a study of T cell responses to AZD1222 COVID-19 vaccine. Sequencing was performed with immunoSEQ multiplex PCR; in TCRdb, only in-frame clones are kept and a portion is missing. The sample includes approximately 110,000 clones, more than 70% seen only once; the top ten take around 4.4%. The sample consisted of peripheral blood, taken 28 days after the second AZD1222 dose. The source is an adult who received the AZD1222 COVID-19 vaccine.

This clone was counted many times. This chain joins TRBV12-3 or TRBV12-4 and TRBJ2-3; no definite D call. The CDR3 is 12 residues long. Trimming pared 5 bases from V and 4 bases from J, leaving 7 bases between. This chain's CDR3 is CASSTGADTQYF. CDR3 nucleotides: TGTGCCAGCAGTACGGGCGCAGATACGCAGTATTTT.

This rearrangement joins TRBV11-3 to TRBJ2-5, with TRBD2 matching 10 bases. The CDR3 contains 17 residues. Per germline, CDR1 SGHNT and CDR2 YENEEA. After removal of 3 bases from V and 3 bases from J, the junction contained 10 bases not matched to a gene. The CDR3 DNA is TGTGCCAGCAGCTTGGGGATTAGCGGGGGGTTGGAAGAGACCCAGTACTTC. Translation: CASSLGISGGLEETQYF.

The chain recombines TRBV27 with TRBJ2-7, with 9 positions matching TRBD2. V dropped 2 bases and J dropped 2; count of bases not matched to a gene: 7. Germline-derived CDR1 and CDR2 are MNHEY and SMNVEV (reference sequence). This CDR3 spans 16 amino acids. CDR3 DNA sequence: TGTGCCAGCAGTTTAACTAGGAGCGGGGGGACCTACGAGCAGTACTTC. Its translation is CASSLTRSGGTYEQYF.

The genes are TRBV12-3 or TRBV12-4 and TRBJ2-3; D call uncertain. The V gene lost 4 bases and the J gene lost 4 bases, with 9 bases spanning the gap. The CDR3 sequence is 13 residues long. The CDR3 loop reads CASSSIKPDTQYF. Here the CDR3 DNA reads TGTGCCAGCAGTTCCATAAAGCCAGATACGCAGTATTTT.

V usage is TRBV7-2 and J usage is TRBJ1-1; TRBD1 might be the D (6 bases). V dropped 5 bases and J dropped 6 bases, with 16 bases sitting between them. In germline, CDR1 is SGHTA, CDR2 FQGNSA. The length of the CDR3 is 14 residues. The CDR3 reads CASSTTKGEAEAFF. Written as DNA, the CDR3 is TGTGCCAGCAGCACGACCAAGGGGGAAGCTGAAGCTTTCTTT.

This chain uses TRBV19 with TRBJ2-7; TRBD1 matches 8 bases. CDR1 is LNHDA and CDR2 is SQIVND in the germline V gene (reference sequence). Losses at the gene ends were 4 bases for V and 4 bases for J; bases not matched to a gene: 9. This CDR3 comprises 15 residues. CDR3 nucleotide sequence: TGTGCCAGTAGTAACCCCCAGGGGGCCAGATACGAGCAGTACTTC. This encodes CASSNPQGARYEQYF.

The rearrangement links TRBV24-1 to TRBJ2-7, with D tentatively TRBD1 (5 bases). The V gene's germline CDR1 is KGHDR and CDR2 SFDVKD. Trimming pared 2 bases from V and 2 bases from J, leaving 18 bases between. This CDR3 contains 17 residues. DNA of the CDR3: TGTGCCACCAGTGATTCCTCGACAGCTCTCATAACCTACGAGCAGTACTTC. It yields the protein CATSDSSTALITYEQYF.

This clone came up a few times. The rearrangement uses TRBV19 and TRBJ2-7, with TRBD1 matching over 11 bases. V shed 4 bases and J 3 bases; nucleotides not matched to a gene: 2. There are 14 residues in the CDR3. The V gene's germline CDR1 is LNHDA and CDR2 SQIVND (reference sequence). CDR3 in DNA: TGTGCCAGTAGTACCGGGACAGGGGGCTACGAGCAGTACTTC. This encodes CASSTGTGGYEQYF.

The V gene is TRBV29-1, the J gene TRBJ2-1, with D tentatively TRBD1 (5 bases). CDR1 SQVTM and CDR2 ANQGSEA come from the germline V gene. This CDR3 region has 13 residues. Trimming took off 3 bases at V and 7 bases at J, with 13 bases between the two ends. CDR3 bases: TGCAGCGTTGACAGGGATGGCATGAATGAGCAGTTCTTC. It specifies CSVDRDGMNEQFF.

The rearrangement joins TRBV27 to TRBJ1-5; 7 nucleotides align to TRBD1. Germline V gives CDR1 MNHEY, CDR2 SMNVEV (reference sequence). This CDR3 has 14 amino acids. J gave up 3 bases and V 6 bases, and 5 bases lay outside the gene matches. The CDR3 loop reads CASRPGQSNQPQHF. Here the CDR3 DNA reads TGTGCCAGCAGGCCGGGACAGTCCAATCAGCCCCAGCATTTT.

The J gene is TRBJ1-2, the V gene TRBV15; D might be TRBD1 (5 bases). This CDR3 has 16 amino acids. V gave up 3 bases and J gave up 8 bases, with 22 bases separating them. Germline V gene data show CDR1 as LNHNV and CDR2 as YYDKDF (reference sequence). The CDR3 DNA reads as TGTGCCACCAGCAGGGGGGGAGAGGTTTACTACAAGGGCTACACCTTC. Encoded protein: CATSRGGEVYYKGYTF. The entire variable domain, with the rest obtained from reference TRBV15 and TRBJ1-2, is as follows: DAMVIQNPRYQVTQFGKPVTLSCSQTLNHNVMYWYQQKSSQAPKLLFHYYDKDFNNEADTPDNFQSRRPNTSFCFLDIRSPGLGDTAMYLCATSRGGEVYYKGYTFGSGTRLTVV.

CDR3 sequence reads: CASSLNRGPYEQYF. The CDR3, as DNA: TGTGCCAGCAGCTTAAACAGGGGTCCCTACGAGCAGTACTTC. The V gene is TRBV7-2, the J gene TRBJ2-7; 7 positions match TRBD1. The V segment lost 2 bases and the J segment 2 bases; nucleotides outside the gene matches: 3. Germline V lookup: CDR1 SGHTA, CDR2 FQGNSA. CDR3 length: 14 residues.

This sequence joins TRBV6-4 and TRBJ1-1; 11 bases agree with TRBD1. This CDR3 comprises 17 residues. Trimming cost V 3 bases and J 1 base; bases outside gene matches: 7. Germline loops: CDR1 MRHNA, CDR2 SNTAGT. The CDR3 region is CASSDPGTGGWNTEAFF. CDR3 nucleotide sequence: TGTGCCAGCAGTGATCCGGGGACAGGGGGATGGAACACTGAAGCTTTCTTT.

The chain couples TRBV7-3 to TRBJ2-2; 10 bases are shared with TRBD1. The CDR3 runs to 16 residues. V was pared by 1 base and J by 7 bases, with 6 bases of the junction left unmatched. The V gene's germline CDR1 is SGHTA and CDR2 FQGTGA. The CDR3 coding sequence is TGTGCCAGCAGCTTAATGGCGGGACAGGGGATCGGGGAGCTGTTTTTT. It specifies CASSLMAGQGIGELFF.

This clone was counted a single time. The gene calls are TRBV29-1 and TRBJ2-7; tentative D call: TRBD2 (5 bases). The CDR3 covers 11 residues. Per the germline V gene, CDR1 is SQVTM and CDR2 is ANQGSEA. The ends were cut back, 6 bases at V and 9 bases at J, with 15 bases in the middle. DNA of the CDR3: TGCAGCGTGAGGACTGGCCGAGGGCAGTACTTC. It encodes CSVRTGRGQYF.

This sequence joins TRBV7-9 and TRBJ1-2, with no clear D. The germline CDR1 and CDR2 sequences are SEHNR and FQNEAQ (reference sequence). The CDR3 loop spans 13 amino acids. The V gene lost 4 bases and the J gene lost 5 bases, with 11 bases spanning the gap. CDR3 region: CASSSFRTYGYTF. DNA for the CDR3: TGTGCCAGCAGCTCCTTCAGAACTTATGGCTACACCTTC.

The V call is TRBV7-9, the J call TRBJ1-1; D is undetermined. The germline V gene has CDR1 SEHNR and CDR2 FQNEAQ (reference sequence). The CDR3 has 13 residues. The V gene lost 5 bases and the J gene lost 4 bases, with 11 bases spanning the gap. The CDR3 sequence: CASSLRTITEAFF. CDR3 DNA: TGTGCCAGCAGCCTACGGACCATCACTGAAGCTTTCTTT.

About this clone: At one boundary the junction diverges from the germline segment, which might be a read error. This chain links TRBV11-2 with TRBJ2-2; no reliable D call. This CDR3 contains 14 residues. The germline CDR1 and CDR2 sequences are SGHAT and FQNNGV. The CDR3 sequence is CASSLAGNTGELFF. The CDR3 DNA reads TGTGCCAGCAGTTTAGCCGGGAACACCGGGGAGCTGTTTTTT.

For this clone: The same CDR3 arises from other DNA sequences in this sample as well. The chain recombines TRBV11-3 with TRBJ2-5; the D is unclear. The V and J ends lost 3 bases and 2 bases respectively, with 7 bases between them. The CDR3 sequence is 13 residues long. Germline V CDR1 and CDR2: SGHNT, YENEEA. The CDR3, as DNA: TGTGCCAGCAGCTTGGGCCTTCAAGAGACCCAGTACTTC. Protein product: CASSLGLQETQYF.

In this sample, this clone turned up once. The J gene is TRBJ2-6, the V gene TRBV10-2; maybe TRBD2 (5 bases). The CDR3 runs 18 residues. Germline-derived CDR1 and CDR2 are WSHSY and SAAADI. V was clipped by 2 bases and J by 1 base, with 15 bases between them. The CDR3 loop is CASSEVSGGGSGANVLTF. CDR3 nucleotides: TGCGCCAGCAGTGAGGTATCAGGTGGCGGGTCTGGGGCCAACGTCCTGACTTTC.

The chain combines TRBV5-1 with TRBJ1-1; TRBD1 is a possible D gene (6 bases). The CDR3 loop spans 15 amino acids. In germline, CDR1 is SGHRS, CDR2 YFSETQ. Trimming took 4 bases from V and 6 from J, leaving 19 bases between them. The CDR3 sequence is CASSGRDGGEAEAFF. The CDR3 bases are TGCGCCAGCAGCGGACGAGATGGGGGCGAAGCTGAAGCTTTCTTT.